These T cell receptor beta chains were read from a single sample in a study of graft-versus-host responses after intestinal transplantation. No antigen is known for these receptors. Clones were sequenced by immunoSEQ multiplex PCR, and TCRdb holds only the in-frame ones, with some missing. The repertoire holds about 96,000 clones, with more than 85% as singletons. Source: unstimulated CD4+ T cells sorted from spleen or lymph node cells, taken before intestinal transplant. Receptor source: a human donor who received an intestinal transplant. Both conserved end residues are part of each CDR3. D genes are given only for firm matches. Clone size appears in some rows only: once, few, many, or a class for an expanded clone.

j_call: TRBJ1-6; cdr3_length: 14; v_call: TRBV5-6; d_call: NA; clone_size: NA; cdr3_aa: CASSLLFGGSPLHF; cdr3_nt: TGTGCCAGCAGCTTGTTATTCGGGGGTTCACCCCTCCACTTT
j_call: TRBJ1-5; cdr3_length: 18; v_call: TRBV5-5; d_call: TRBD1; clone_size: NA; cdr3_aa: CASSHRDRATYSNQPQHF; cdr3_nt: TGTGCCAGCAGCCATCGGGACAGGGCTACCTATAGCAATCAGCCCCAGCATTTT
j_call: TRBJ2-5; cdr3_length: 15; v_call: TRBV4-1; d_call: TRBD2; clone_size: once; cdr3_aa: CASSPGGASRETQYF; cdr3_nt: TGCGCCAGCAGCCCCGGGGGGGCGTCTAGGGAGACCCAGTACTTC
j_call: TRBJ1-5; cdr3_length: 13; v_call: TRBV10-1; d_call: NA; clone_size: NA; cdr3_aa: CASSDRGGQPQHF; cdr3_nt: TGCGCCAGCAGTGACCGCGGTGGTCAGCCCCAGCATTTT
j_call: TRBJ2-1; cdr3_length: 14; v_call: TRBV12-5; d_call: TRBD1; clone_size: NA; cdr3_aa: CASALDRGNNEQFF; cdr3_nt: TGTGCTAGTGCCCTGGACAGGGGAAACAATGAGCAGTTCTTC
j_call: TRBJ2-1; cdr3_length: 16; v_call: TRBV21-1; d_call: NA; clone_size: once; cdr3_aa: CASSKDELAGVNEQFF; cdr3_nt: TGTGCCAGCAGCAAAGACGAACTAGCGGGAGTTAATGAGCAGTTCTTC
j_call: TRBJ2-5; cdr3_length: 14; v_call: TRBV11-2; d_call: TRBD2; clone_size: NA; cdr3_aa: CASSPGLAQETQYF; cdr3_nt: TGTGCCAGCAGCCCGGGACTAGCGCAAGAGACCCAGTACTTC
j_call: TRBJ2-3; cdr3_length: 17; v_call: TRBV11-2; d_call: TRBD2; clone_size: NA; cdr3_aa: CASSLGPSGDSTDTQYF; cdr3_nt: TGTGCCAGCAGCTTAGGGCCTAGCGGGGATAGCACAGATACGCAGTATTTT
j_call: TRBJ1-4; cdr3_length: 14; v_call: TRBV6-1; d_call: NA; clone_size: NA; cdr3_aa: CASITGRGGEKLFF; cdr3_nt: TGTGCCAGCATCACAGGGAGGGGGGGGGAAAAACTGTTTTTT
j_call: TRBJ1-3; cdr3_length: 13; v_call: TRBV5-1; d_call: NA; clone_size: NA; cdr3_aa: CASSLTVGNTIYF; cdr3_nt: TGCGCCAGCAGCTTGACAGTTGGAAACACCATATATTTT
j_call: TRBJ1-6; cdr3_length: 15; v_call: TRBV6-5; d_call: TRBD1; clone_size: NA; cdr3_aa: CASRDRVAYNSPLHF; cdr3_nt: TGTGCCAGCAGGGACAGGGTGGCCTATAATTCACCCCTCCACTTT
j_call: TRBJ2-7; cdr3_length: 14; v_call: TRBV15; d_call: NA; clone_size: once; cdr3_aa: CATSRQATYYEQYF; cdr3_nt: TGTGCCACCAGCAGACAGGCGACATACTACGAGCAGTACTTC
j_call: TRBJ2-2; cdr3_length: 12; v_call: TRBV5-1; d_call: NA; clone_size: NA; cdr3_aa: CASSLNTGELFF; cdr3_nt: TGCGCCAGCAGCCTGAACACCGGGGAGCTGTTTTTT
j_call: TRBJ1-2; cdr3_length: 13; v_call: TRBV5-1; d_call: NA; clone_size: NA; cdr3_aa: CASREGTAYGYTF; cdr3_nt: TGCGCCAGCAGGGAGGGGACTGCCTATGGCTACACCTTC
j_call: TRBJ1-6; cdr3_length: 18; v_call: TRBV4-2; d_call: NA; clone_size: NA; cdr3_aa: CASSQDFGWGRLDSPLHF; cdr3_nt: TGTGCCAGCAGCCAAGATTTCGGTTGGGGGCGCTTGGATTCACCCCTCCACTTT